This paragraph covers one TCR beta chain sequence. Its antigen is unknown. The sample originates from a study of cytomegalovirus exposure and HLA in healthy donors. Data came from immunoSEQ multiplex PCR; TCRdb stores just in-frame clones and leaves some out. The sample consists of tens of thousands of clones, approximately 94% of them appearing once. CDR3 length: 14 residues. Trimming took off 0 bases at V and 1 base at J, with 6 bases between the two ends. In germline, CDR1 is MNHEY, CDR2 SVGAGI. Study-wide results and limits: Cytomegalovirus-associated status was assigned to some 180 TCR beta chains.

The TCR originated in a man aged 18 to 29 in good health and CMV-seropositive. The sample consisted of PBMCs. The chain has TRBV6-5 and TRBJ2-5, with TRBD2 as a possible D gene (5 bases). DNA for the CDR3: TGTGCCAGCAGTTACTCACGGGGCCAAGAGACCCAGTACTTC. It encodes CASSYSRGQETQYF.